The clone carrying this TCR beta chain was found a few times. Its antigen is as yet unknown. Template switching added a universal primer binding site, and final cDNA carried unique molecular identifiers. TCRdb passed the 5' RACE reads through MiXCR, listing each CDR3 protein once. The table has around 1.7 million distinct CDR3 sequences, 32% seen once. The ends lost 6 bases at V and 0 bases at J; junction bases unmatched: 4. CDR3 length: 14 amino acids. CDR1 and CDR2 from the germline V gene are PRHDT and FYEKMQ (reference sequence). The data stem from a study of identical twins. Findings and limits, study-wide: Analyses of zero insertions could, in part, be confounded by invariant MAIT and iNKT cells.

The chain combines TRBV13 with TRBJ2-7; 8 nucleotides line up with TRBD2. The specimen was cord blood. This sequence originates from a newborn girl in good health. The CDR3 sequence is CASRTSARSYEQYF. CDR3 sequence (DNA): TGTGCCAGCAGGACTAGCGCCCGCTCCTACGAGCAGTACTTC.